The 15 T cell receptor beta chains presented below share a single source sample, sequenced in a study of cytomegalovirus exposure and HLA in healthy donors. 60 Vbeta and 13 Jbeta primers were used in PCR. Method: immunoSEQ multiplex PCR; TCRdb's copy keeps in-frame clones and lacks some. The repertoire includes 95,000 to 100,000 clones, over 60% of them detected once, and roughly 7.1% sits in the top ten. Sequences were obtained from PBMCs. The origin of the receptors is a female donor in good health and CMV-seronegative.

CDR3: CASSLSGQNYEQYF. The CDR3 bases are TGTGCCAGCAGCTTATCGGGACAGAACTACGAGCAGTACTTC. J is TRBJ2-7 and V is TRBV7-2, with 7 bases that match TRBD1. Trimming took 2 bases from V and 3 from J; bases not matched to a gene: 4. This CDR3 region has 14 residues. Germline CDR1 reads SGHTA; CDR2 reads FQGNSA.

The gene calls are TRBV7-3 and TRBJ2-1; TRBD1 agrees at 7 bases. The CDR3 runs to 15 residues. Looked up from germline, CDR1 is SGHTA and CDR2 is FQGTGA. The J segment lost 4 bases and the V segment lost 1 base, leaving 4 bases of the junction unmatched. CDR3 sequence (DNA): TGTGCCAGCAGCTTAAGACAGGGCGGGTACAATGAGCAGTTCTTC. Translating gives CASSLRQGGYNEQFF.

V and J are TRBV10-2 and TRBJ2-1, with 10 bases that match TRBD2. This CDR3 spans 14 amino acids. Germline V gives CDR1 WSHSY, CDR2 SAAADI. Trimming removed 6 bases from V and 8 bases from J; junction bases left unmatched: 7. The CDR3 is CASRLAGGRDEQFF. The CDR3 DNA is TGCGCCAGCAGATTAGCGGGGGGCCGGGATGAGCAGTTCTTC.

DNA for the CDR3: TGTGCCAGCAGCCAAGTCTCCGGGGAGACCCAGTACTTC. Its protein product is CASSQVSGETQYF. This sequence joins TRBV4-2 and TRBJ2-5; D not resolved. With 1 base removed from V and 5 bases from J, the gap between germline ends came to 8 bases. Germline V gene lookup returns CDR1 LGHNA and CDR2 YNFKEQ. The length of the CDR3 is 13 residues.

J is TRBJ1-4 and V is TRBV30; D unclear. Germline V gene sequence: CDR1 GTSNPN, CDR2 SVGIG (reference sequence). The V and J ends lost 4 bases and 10 bases respectively, with 10 bases between them. This CDR3 spans 11 amino acids. The DNA of the CDR3 is TGTGCCTGGACAACCGAGGGAAAACTGTTTTTT. Protein: CAWTTEGKLFF.

V usage is TRBV19 and J usage is TRBJ2-7, with D maybe TRBD2 (5 bases). Germline V gene lookup returns CDR1 LNHDA and CDR2 SQIVND (reference sequence). V gave up 5 bases and J gave up 3 bases, with 5 bases separating them. CDR3 size: 11 residues. Written as DNA, the CDR3 is TGTGCCAGTAGTGAGGGCTACGAGCAGTACTTC. Translated, it gives CASSEGYEQYF.

The gene calls are TRBV27 and TRBJ2-7; weak D call: TRBD1 (5 bases). Per the germline V gene, CDR1 is MNHEY and CDR2 is SMNVEV (reference sequence). The V and J ends lost 4 bases and 4 bases respectively, with 17 bases between them. The CDR3 is made up of 15 amino acids. The CDR3, as DNA: TGTGCCAGCAGTTCAAGGCAGGGCAGGTTTTACGAGCAGTACTTC. It translates to CASSSRQGRFYEQYF.

CDR3 sequence reads: CASTKSGGRNTEAFF. The CDR3, as DNA: TGTGCCAGCACCAAATCAGGGGGCCGGAACACTGAAGCTTTCTTT. The chain employs TRBV27 and TRBJ1-1, with 8 bases lining up with TRBD1. CDR3 length: 15 amino acids. Germline CDR1 is MNHEY and CDR2 is SMNVEV (reference sequence). Unmatched junction bases numbered 8, after V lost 7 bases and J lost 1 base.

V and J are TRBV7-9 and TRBJ2-1; tentative D call: TRBD2 (5 bases). The germline CDR1 and CDR2 sequences are SEHNR and FQNEAQ (reference sequence). The V end was cut by 5 bases, the J end by 8 bases, with 16 bases between. This CDR3 region has 14 residues. Written as DNA, the CDR3 is TGTGCCAGCAGCCCCACGGAGTTGAGGGATGAGCAGTTCTTC. Amino acids: CASSPTELRDEQFF. Combining the CDR3 with reference TRBV7-9 and TRBJ2-1 gives the whole variable domain DTGVSQNPRHKITKRGQNVTFRCDPISEHNRLYWYRQTLGQGPEFLTYFQNEAQLEKSRLLSDRFSAERPKGSFSTLEIQRTEQGDSAMYLCASSPTELRDEQFFGPGTRLTVL.

The rearrangement joins TRBV5-6 to TRBJ1-5; TRBD1 is a possible D gene (5 bases). Germline values: CDR1 SGHDT, CDR2 YYEEEE. CDR3 length: 12 residues. Trimming removed 5 bases at V and 6 bases at J, with 9 bases between. CDR3 nucleotides: TGTGCCAGCAGTGGGGGGAGTCAGCCCCAGCATTTT. Its translation is CASSGGSQPQHF.

This clone has just a few counts. This chain joins TRBV2 and TRBJ2-3; possibly TRBD2 for D (6 bases). V was shortened by 1 base and J by 3 bases, with 11 bases between the two germline ends. The germline CDR1 and CDR2 sequences are SNHLY and FYNNEI. The CDR3 has 15 amino acids. The CDR3 DNA is TGTGCCAGCAGTGAAGACGGGGGTTTGACAGATACGCAGTATTTT. This codes for CASSEDGGLTDTQYF.

This sequence joins TRBV10-2 and TRBJ1-6; possibly TRBD1 for D (5 bases). This CDR3 is 17 amino acids long. V was clipped by 1 base and J by 7 bases, with 17 bases between them. The germline V gene encodes CDR1 WSHSY and CDR2 SAAADI. The CDR3 sequence is CASSEWGGGRLNSPLHF. In DNA form, the CDR3 reads TGCGCCAGCAGTGAGTGGGGGGGAGGGAGGTTGAATTCACCCCTCCACTTT.

This clone was observed a handful of times. V and J are TRBV20-1 and TRBJ1-1; TRBD1 is a possible D gene (5 bases). This CDR3 has 10 residues. Germline V gene sequence: CDR1 DFQATT, CDR2 SNEGSKA (reference sequence). V lost 6 bases and J lost 10, with 12 bases in between. CDR3 in amino acids: CSARGMGAFF. The CDR3 bases are TGCAGTGCCCGGGGGATGGGAGCTTTCTTT.

This clone appeared a single time. The chain joins TRBV11-1 to TRBJ1-5; 7 bases fit TRBD1. This CDR3 is 15 amino acids long. The germline V gene has CDR1 SGHAT and CDR2 FQDESV (reference sequence). Trimming took 3 bases from V and 7 from J; bases not matched to a gene: 9. This chain's CDR3 is CASSLGEGAGQPQHF. The CDR3, as DNA: TGTGCCAGCAGCTTGGGCGAGGGGGCCGGGCAGCCCCAGCATTTT.

The chain recombines TRBV30 with TRBJ1-2; D uncertain. The germline V gene encodes CDR1 GTSNPN and CDR2 SVGIG (reference sequence). The CDR3 covers 13 residues. V lost 4 bases to trimming and J lost 4 bases, with 13 bases between them. CDR3 DNA sequence: TGTGCCTGGACACGGAGGGTTTCCTATGGCTACACCTTC. Its protein product is CAWTRRVSYGYTF.